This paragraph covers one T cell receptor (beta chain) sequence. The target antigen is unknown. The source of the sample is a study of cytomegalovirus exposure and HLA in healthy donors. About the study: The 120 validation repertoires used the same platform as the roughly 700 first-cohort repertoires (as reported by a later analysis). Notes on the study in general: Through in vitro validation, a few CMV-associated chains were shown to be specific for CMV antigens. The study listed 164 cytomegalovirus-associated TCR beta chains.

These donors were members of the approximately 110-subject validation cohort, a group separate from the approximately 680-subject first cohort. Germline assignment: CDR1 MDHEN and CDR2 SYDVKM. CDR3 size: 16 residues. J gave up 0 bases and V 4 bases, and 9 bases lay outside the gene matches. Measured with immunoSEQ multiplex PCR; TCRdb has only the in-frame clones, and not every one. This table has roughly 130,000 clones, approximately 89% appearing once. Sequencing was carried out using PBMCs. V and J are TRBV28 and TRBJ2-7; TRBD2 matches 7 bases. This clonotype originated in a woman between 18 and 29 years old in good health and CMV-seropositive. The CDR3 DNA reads TGTGCCAGCAGTTCCCTACGGGGGGATAGCTCCTACGAGCAGTACTTC. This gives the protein CASSSLRGDSSYEQYF. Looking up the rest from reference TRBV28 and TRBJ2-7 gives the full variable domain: DVKVTQSSRYLVKRTGEKVFLECVQDMDHENMFWYRQDPGLGLRLIYFSYDVKMKEKGDIPEGYSVSREKKERFSLILESASTNQTSMYLCASSSLRGDSSYEQYFGPGTRLTVT.